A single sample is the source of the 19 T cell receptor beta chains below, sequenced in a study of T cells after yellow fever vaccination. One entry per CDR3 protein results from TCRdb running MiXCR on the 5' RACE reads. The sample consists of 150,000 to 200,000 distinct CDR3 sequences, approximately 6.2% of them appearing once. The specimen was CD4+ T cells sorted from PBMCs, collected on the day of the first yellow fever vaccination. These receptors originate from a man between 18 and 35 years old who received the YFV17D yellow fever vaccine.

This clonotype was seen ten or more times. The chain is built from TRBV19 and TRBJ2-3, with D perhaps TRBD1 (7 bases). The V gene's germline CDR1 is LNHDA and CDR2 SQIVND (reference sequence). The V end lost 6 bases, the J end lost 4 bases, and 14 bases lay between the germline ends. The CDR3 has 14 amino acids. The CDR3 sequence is CASRLGRGADTQYF. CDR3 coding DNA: TGTGCCAGTAGACTGGGCAGGGGGGCAGATACGCAGTATTTT.

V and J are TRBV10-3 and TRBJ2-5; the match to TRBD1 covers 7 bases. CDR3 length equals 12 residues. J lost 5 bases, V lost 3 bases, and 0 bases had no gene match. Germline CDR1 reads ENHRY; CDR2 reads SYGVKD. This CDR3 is CAISDRGETQYF. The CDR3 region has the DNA TGTGCCATCAGTGACAGGGGGGAGACCCAGTACTTC.

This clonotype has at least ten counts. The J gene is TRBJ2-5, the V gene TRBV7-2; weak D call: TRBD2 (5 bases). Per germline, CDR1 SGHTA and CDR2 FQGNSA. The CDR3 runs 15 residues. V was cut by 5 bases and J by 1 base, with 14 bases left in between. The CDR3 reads CASSHTRGLQETQYF. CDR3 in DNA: TGTGCCAGCAGCCATACCCGGGGTCTCCAAGAGACCCAGTACTTC.

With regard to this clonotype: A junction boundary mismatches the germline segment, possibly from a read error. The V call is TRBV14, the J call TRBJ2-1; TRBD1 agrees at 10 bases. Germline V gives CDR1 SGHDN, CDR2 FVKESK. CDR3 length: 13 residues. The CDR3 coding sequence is TGTGCCAGCAGGCAAGTAGGGACAGGGGCGCAGTTCTTC. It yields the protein CASRQVGTGAQFF.

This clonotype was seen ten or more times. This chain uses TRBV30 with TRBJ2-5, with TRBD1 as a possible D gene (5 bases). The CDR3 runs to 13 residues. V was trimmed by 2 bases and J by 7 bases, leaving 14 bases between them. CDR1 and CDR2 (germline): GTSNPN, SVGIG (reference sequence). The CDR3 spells CAWSIQGVVTQYF. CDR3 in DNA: TGTGCCTGGAGTATCCAAGGGGTTGTGACCCAGTACTTC.

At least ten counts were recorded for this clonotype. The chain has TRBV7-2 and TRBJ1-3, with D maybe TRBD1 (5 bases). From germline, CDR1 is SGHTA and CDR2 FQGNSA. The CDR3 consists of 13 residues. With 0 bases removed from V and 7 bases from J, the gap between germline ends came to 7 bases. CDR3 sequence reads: CASSLARANTIYF. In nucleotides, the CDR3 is TGTGCCAGCAGCTTAGCCAGGGCGAACACCATATATTTT.

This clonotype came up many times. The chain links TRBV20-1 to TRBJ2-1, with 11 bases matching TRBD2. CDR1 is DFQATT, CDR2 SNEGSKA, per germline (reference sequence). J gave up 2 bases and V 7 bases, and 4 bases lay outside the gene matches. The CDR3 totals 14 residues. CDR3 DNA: TGCAGTGTTCTTAGCGGGGGGGCCTACAATGAGCAGTTCTTC. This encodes CSVLSGGAYNEQFF.

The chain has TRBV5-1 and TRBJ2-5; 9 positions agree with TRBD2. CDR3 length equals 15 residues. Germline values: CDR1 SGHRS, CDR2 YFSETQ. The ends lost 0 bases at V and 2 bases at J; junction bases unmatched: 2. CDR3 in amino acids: CASSLARGGQETQYF. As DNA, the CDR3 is TGCGCCAGCAGCTTGGCGCGGGGGGGACAAGAGACCCAGTACTTC. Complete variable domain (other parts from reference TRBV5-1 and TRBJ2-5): KAGVTQTPRYLIKTRGQQVTLSCSPISGHRSVSWYQQTPGQGLQFLFEYFSETQRNKGNFPGRFSGRQFSNSRSEMNVSTLELGDSALYLCASSLARGGQETQYFGPGTRLLVL.

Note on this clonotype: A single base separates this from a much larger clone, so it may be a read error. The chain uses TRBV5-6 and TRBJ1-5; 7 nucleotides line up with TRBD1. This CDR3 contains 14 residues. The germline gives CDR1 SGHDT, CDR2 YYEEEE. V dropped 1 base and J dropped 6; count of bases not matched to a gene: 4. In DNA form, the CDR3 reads TGTGCCAGCAGCTTGTGGGACAGCCTTCAGCCCCAGCATTTT. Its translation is CASSLWDSLQPQHF.

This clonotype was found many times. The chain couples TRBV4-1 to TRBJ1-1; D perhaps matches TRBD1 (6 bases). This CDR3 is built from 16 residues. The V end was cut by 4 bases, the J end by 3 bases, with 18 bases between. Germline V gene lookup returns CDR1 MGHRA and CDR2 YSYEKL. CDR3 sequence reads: CASSPGAGSRDTEAFF. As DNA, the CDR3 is TGCGCCAGCAGCCCGGGGGCAGGGTCGCGAGACACTGAAGCTTTCTTT.

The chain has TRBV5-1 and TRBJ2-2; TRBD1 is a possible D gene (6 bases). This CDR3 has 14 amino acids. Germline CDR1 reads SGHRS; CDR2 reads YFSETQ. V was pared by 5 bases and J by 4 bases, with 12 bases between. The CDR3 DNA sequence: TGCGCCAGCAGGGAACAGGGCGGCACCGGGGAGCTGTTTTTT. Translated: CASREQGGTGELFF.

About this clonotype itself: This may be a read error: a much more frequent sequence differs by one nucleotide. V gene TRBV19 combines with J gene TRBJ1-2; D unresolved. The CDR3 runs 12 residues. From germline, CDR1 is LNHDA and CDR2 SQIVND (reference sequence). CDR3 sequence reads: CASSIRSYSYTF. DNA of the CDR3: TGTGCCAGTAGTATTCGGAGCTATAGCTACACCTTC.

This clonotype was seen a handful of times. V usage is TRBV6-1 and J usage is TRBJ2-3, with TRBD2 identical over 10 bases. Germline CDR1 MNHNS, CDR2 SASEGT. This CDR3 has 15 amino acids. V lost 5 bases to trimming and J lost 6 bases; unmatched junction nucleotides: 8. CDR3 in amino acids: CASSTPSGGGDTQYF. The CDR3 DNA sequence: TGTGCCAGCAGTACCCCTAGCGGGGGAGGGGATACGCAGTATTTT.

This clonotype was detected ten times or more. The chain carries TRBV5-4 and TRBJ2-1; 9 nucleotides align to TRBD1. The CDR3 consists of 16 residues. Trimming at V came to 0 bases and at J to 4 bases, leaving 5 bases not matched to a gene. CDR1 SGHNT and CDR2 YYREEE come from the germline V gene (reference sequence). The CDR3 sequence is CASSLATGGSYNEQFF. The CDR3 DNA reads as TGTGCCAGCAGCTTGGCGACAGGGGGGAGTTACAATGAGCAGTTCTTC.

The CDR3 loop is CAIGAGLLRETQYF. For the CDR3, the DNA is TGTGCCATCGGCGCCGGGCTCCTCCGAGAGACCCAGTACTTC. This chain joins TRBV5-3 and TRBJ2-5; unclear D gene. TRBV5-3 counts as an open reading frame of uncertain function. This CDR3 comprises 14 residues. The V gene lost 9 bases and the J gene lost 4 bases, with 19 bases spanning the gap.

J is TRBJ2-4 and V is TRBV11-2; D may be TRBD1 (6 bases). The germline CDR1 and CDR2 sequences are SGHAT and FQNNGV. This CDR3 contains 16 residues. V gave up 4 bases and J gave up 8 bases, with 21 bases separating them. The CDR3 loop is CASSSPSTGGGDIQYF. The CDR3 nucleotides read TGTGCCAGCAGCTCACCCTCGACAGGCGGTGGGGACATTCAGTACTTC.

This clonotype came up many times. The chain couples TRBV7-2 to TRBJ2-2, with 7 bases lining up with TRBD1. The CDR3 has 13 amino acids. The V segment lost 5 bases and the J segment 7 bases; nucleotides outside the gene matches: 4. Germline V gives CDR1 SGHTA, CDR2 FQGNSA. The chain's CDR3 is CASSVQGFGELFF. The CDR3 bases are TGTGCCAGCAGCGTACAGGGGTTCGGGGAGCTGTTTTTT.

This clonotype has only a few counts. CDR3 protein: CASSSRRGVSSYNEQFF. In DNA form, the CDR3 reads TGTGCCAGCAGCTCTCGCCGCGGGGTCAGCTCCTACAATGAGCAGTTCTTC. This chain uses TRBV5-4 with TRBJ2-1, with D possibly matching TRBD2 (6 bases). Deletions cut 3 bases from V and 0 bases from J, with 16 bases between. Germline CDR1 is SGHNT and CDR2 is YYREEE (reference sequence). This CDR3 comprises 17 residues.

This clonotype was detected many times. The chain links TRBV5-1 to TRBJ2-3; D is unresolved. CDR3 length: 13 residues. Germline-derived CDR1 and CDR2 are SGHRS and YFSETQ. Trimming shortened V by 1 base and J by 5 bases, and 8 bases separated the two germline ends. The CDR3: CASSLRWGDTQYF. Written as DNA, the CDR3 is TGCGCCAGCAGCTTGAGATGGGGAGATACGCAGTATTTT.